This T cell receptor beta chain was captured in a study of cytomegalovirus exposure and HLA in healthy donors. The CDR3 is made up of 17 amino acids. Germline trimming cut 5 bases from V and 5 bases from J; bases unmatched to any gene: 17. CDR1 and CDR2 (germline): SGHVS, FQNEAQ. The PCR employed 60 Vbeta primers together with 13 Jbeta primers. Profiled with immunoSEQ multiplex PCR; TCRdb holds only in-frame clones, not every one. The table records about 130,000 clones, 55% to 75% of them present only once. The chain uses TRBV7-8 and TRBJ2-5, with TRBD1 matching 7 bases. This clonotype was obtained from a young man in good health and CMV-seronegative. The sequencing sample was made of PBMCs. The CDR3 sequence is CASSDRMGQFMWETQYF. CDR3 nucleotides: TGTGCCAGCAGCGACAGAATGGGACAGTTTATGTGGGAGACCCAGTACTTC.